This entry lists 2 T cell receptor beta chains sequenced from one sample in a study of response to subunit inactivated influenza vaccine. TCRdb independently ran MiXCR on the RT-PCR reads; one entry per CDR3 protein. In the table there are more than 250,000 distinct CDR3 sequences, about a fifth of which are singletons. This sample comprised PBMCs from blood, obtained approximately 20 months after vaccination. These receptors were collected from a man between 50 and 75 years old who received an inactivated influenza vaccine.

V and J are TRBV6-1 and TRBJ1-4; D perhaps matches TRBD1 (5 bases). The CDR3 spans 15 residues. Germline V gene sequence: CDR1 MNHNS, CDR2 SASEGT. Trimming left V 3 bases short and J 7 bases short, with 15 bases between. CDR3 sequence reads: CASSEIWGSAEKLFF. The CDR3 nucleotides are TGTGCCAGCAGTGAGATTTGGGGCAGCGCTGAAAAACTGTTTTTT.

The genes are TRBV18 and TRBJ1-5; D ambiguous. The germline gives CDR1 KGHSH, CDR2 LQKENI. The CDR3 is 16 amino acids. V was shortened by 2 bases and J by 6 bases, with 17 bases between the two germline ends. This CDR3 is CASSPNQSLSSQPQHF. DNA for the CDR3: TGTGCCAGCTCACCAAACCAGAGTCTCTCCAGTCAGCCCCAGCATTTT.